These 14 T cell receptor beta chains originate from one sample sequenced in a study of OX40 agonist ivuxolimab in advanced cancers. Data came from immunoSEQ multiplex PCR; TCRdb stores just in-frame clones and leaves some out. The data hold 73,000 or so clones, with 82% observed a single time. The sample in question was CD4+ or CD8+ T cells sorted from blood, obtained in a trial of the OX40 agonist ivuxolimab. Receptors were obtained from an adult with an advanced solid tumor such as melanoma, head and neck, liver or kidney cancer.

The CDR3 DNA reads as TGCGCCAGCAGCCTGGGCGGGGATACGCAGTATTTT. Amino acid sequence: CASSLGGDTQYF. The chain links TRBV4-1 to TRBJ2-3; tentative D call: TRBD2 (5 bases). Looked up from germline, CDR1 is MGHRA and CDR2 is YSYEKL. The CDR3 contains 12 residues. V lost 4 bases to trimming and J lost 6 bases, with 8 bases between them.

The chain joins TRBV2 to TRBJ1-5, with D maybe TRBD1 (6 bases). The V gene lost 6 bases and the J gene lost 0 bases, with 15 bases spanning the gap. CDR3 length equals 16 residues. Germline lookup yields CDR1 SNHLY and CDR2 FYNNEI. As DNA, the CDR3 is TGTGCCAGCAGAGCCCCACAGGGTTATAGCAATCAGCCCCAGCATTTT. Translation gives CASRAPQGYSNQPQHF.

This sequence joins TRBV9 and TRBJ1-3; D not resolved. This CDR3 has 17 residues. V gave up 1 base and J gave up 7 bases, with 21 bases separating them. Germline values: CDR1 SGDLS, CDR2 YYNGEE. CDR3 loop: CASSVSVGHSAWNTIYF. The CDR3 nucleotides are TGTGCCAGCAGCGTATCGGTAGGCCATAGTGCGTGGAACACCATATATTTT.

The chain is built from TRBV6-1 and TRBJ1-1; D is undetermined. V lost 10 bases and J 4 bases, leaving 16 bases between the germline ends. The germline V gene encodes CDR1 MNHNS and CDR2 SASEGT. There are 13 residues in the CDR3. This CDR3 is CATSFNRGTEAFF. The CDR3 region has the DNA TGTGCCACCTCTTTTAATCGCGGCACTGAAGCTTTCTTT.

This chain joins TRBV28 and TRBJ1-1; D is ambiguous. The V end lost 10 bases, the J end lost 0 bases, and 6 bases lay between the germline ends. The CDR3 is 11 residues long. The germline gives CDR1 MDHEN, CDR2 SYDVKM. The CDR3: CATALNTEAFF. CDR3 coding DNA: TGTGCCACCGCATTGAACACTGAAGCTTTCTTT.

V and J are TRBV2 and TRBJ2-2; D possibly matches TRBD1 or TRBD2 (5 bases each). This CDR3 has 13 amino acids. The V end lost 6 bases, the J end lost 6 bases, and 11 bases lay between the germline ends. Germline V gene sequence: CDR1 SNHLY, CDR2 FYNNEI. The CDR3 is CASRWDPSGELFF. The CDR3, as DNA: TGTGCCAGCAGATGGGACCCCTCCGGGGAGCTGTTTTTT.

The chain uses TRBV19 and TRBJ2-2; a possible D gene is TRBD2 (5 bases). The CDR3 totals 15 residues. CDR1 is LNHDA and CDR2 is SQIVND in the germline V gene (reference sequence). The V end was cut by 1 base, the J end by 4 bases, with 10 bases between. The CDR3 loop is CASSIAGVGTGELFF. The CDR3 bases are TGTGCCAGTAGTATAGCCGGGGTAGGCACCGGGGAGCTGTTTTTT.

In its sample, this clone was seen a few times. This chain uses TRBV10-3 with TRBJ1-2; 10 nucleotides agree with TRBD1. The CDR3 runs 13 residues. The ends lost 6 bases at V and 8 bases at J; junction bases unmatched: 6. Germline CDR1 is ENHRY and CDR2 is SYGVKD. CDR3 DNA sequence: TGTGCCATCAGAGGGGACAGGGGTTACGGCTACACCTTC. It translates to CAIRGDRGYGYTF.

This clone was found a few times. The V and J genes are TRBV5-5 and TRBJ2-7, with D uncertain. The V end lost 0 bases, the J end lost 6 bases, and 16 bases lay between the germline ends. The CDR3 runs 15 residues. Germline V gene lookup returns CDR1 SGHKS and CDR2 YYEKEE (reference sequence). The CDR3 bases are TGTGCCAGCAGCTTGGGTGCCACGGTAGGCTTCGAGCAGTACTTC. Residues: CASSLGATVGFEQYF.

This chain joins TRBV5-1 and TRBJ2-7, with D tentatively TRBD2 (6 bases). Between the trimmed V and J ends, which lost 0 bases and 5 bases, there was a span of 18 bases. Germline CDR1 SGHRS, CDR2 YFSETQ. There are 16 residues in the CDR3. As DNA, the CDR3 is TGCGCCAGCAGCTTGGCCTGGGCAGGGAGGAGCAACGAGCAGTACTTC. Amino acid sequence: CASSLAWAGRSNEQYF.

The count of this clone is one. The chain has TRBV29-1 and TRBJ1-2; D call uncertain. CDR1 SQVTM and CDR2 ANQGSEA come from the germline V gene. Between the trimmed V and J ends, which lost 6 bases and 1 base, there was a span of 12 bases. This CDR3 region has 13 residues. The CDR3 bases are TGCAGCGTCCCGACATTCGGTAACTATGGCTACACCTTC. Amino acid sequence: CSVPTFGNYGYTF.

Written as DNA, the CDR3 is TGTGCCAGTAGTATAGATCCACAGGGTTATGGCTACACCTTC. Its protein is CASSIDPQGYGYTF. This chain uses TRBV19 with TRBJ1-2; possible D gene TRBD1, 6 bases. The CDR3 totals 14 residues. V was trimmed by 0 bases and J by 5 bases, leaving 10 bases between them. Germline V gives CDR1 LNHDA, CDR2 SQIVND (reference sequence).

V and J are TRBV7-6 and TRBJ2-1, with 11 bases aligning to TRBD2. The CDR3 is 15 amino acids. Germline values: CDR1 SGHVS, CDR2 FNYEAQ. V was pared by 4 bases and J by 13 bases, with 12 bases of the junction left unmatched. CDR3 sequence: CASSSETSGTKKQFF. CDR3 DNA sequence: TGTGCCAGCAGCTCGGAGACTAGCGGGACCAAAAAACAGTTCTTC.

The chain is built from TRBV19 and TRBJ2-7, with TRBD2 identical over 10 bases. V shed 5 bases and J 2 bases; nucleotides not matched to a gene: 9. CDR1 and CDR2 from the germline V gene are LNHDA and SQIVND (reference sequence). This CDR3 region has 16 residues. This CDR3 reads CASSSRASGSPYEQYF. CDR3 DNA sequence: TGTGCCAGTAGTTCCCGTGCTAGCGGGAGCCCCTACGAGCAGTACTTC.